What follows are 32 T cell receptor beta chains derived from one specimen sequenced in a study of T cell repertoires in cytomegalovirus infection. TCRdb re-analysed the reads in MiXCR, keeping a single row per CDR3 protein. In the table there are more than 250,000 distinct CDR3 sequences, around 13% of which are singletons. The sequenced material came from PBMCs. The receptors shown here come from a human donor in good health (CMV status not recorded). Some clones in this sample may be carry-over from other donors' samples.

In its sample, this clonotype was seen many times. The CDR3 DNA sequence: TGTGCCAGCAGTTTTTTACCAGGAGGCAGACAGCCCCAGCATTTT. Translation: CASSFLPGGRQPQHF. V is TRBV28 and J is TRBJ1-5; D unresolved. The V gene lost 3 bases and the J gene lost 7 bases, with 16 bases spanning the gap. The CDR3 contains 15 residues. CDR1 and CDR2 (germline): MDHEN, SYDVKM.

The gene calls are TRBV28 and TRBJ1-1, with a weak D call TRBD1 (6 bases). CDR3 length: 12 amino acids. Germline assignment: CDR1 MDHEN and CDR2 SYDVKM. V lost 4 bases and J 6 bases, leaving 9 bases between the germline ends. Here the CDR3 DNA reads TGTGCCAGCAGTTACAGGGTGGCTGAAGCTTTCTTT. Translation: CASSYRVAEAFF.

This clonotype was seen more than once but under ten times. The V gene is TRBV19, the J gene TRBJ1-5; tentative D call: TRBD1 (5 bases). The germline gives CDR1 LNHDA, CDR2 SQIVND (reference sequence). Trimming left V 4 bases short and J 3 bases short, with 13 bases between. The CDR3 totals 15 residues. In DNA, the CDR3 is TGTGCCAGTAGTAAAATCAGGGTCCCCAATCAGCCCCAGCATTTT. Residues: CASSKIRVPNQPQHF. Supplemented by reference TRBV19 and TRBJ1-5, the full variable domain reads DGGITQSPKYLFRKEGQNVTLSCEQNLNHDAMYWYRQDPGQGLRLIYYSQIVNDFQKGDIAEGYSVSREKKESFPLTVTSAQKNPTAFYLCASSKIRVPNQPQHFGDGTRLSIL.

This rearrangement joins TRBV12-3 or TRBV12-4 to TRBJ2-2, with D maybe TRBD2 (6 bases). V was shortened by 8 bases and J by 8 bases, with 18 bases between the two germline ends. The CDR3 is 14 residues long. The CDR3 DNA follows: TGTGCCAGCGGCTTCCCGGGGGTGAGGGGGGAGCTGTTTTTT. This translates into CASGFPGVRGELFF.

This clonotype has ten or more counts. V and J are TRBV6-1 and TRBJ1-1; weak D call: TRBD1 (5 bases). Per germline, CDR1 MNHNS and CDR2 SASEGT. V was clipped by 6 bases and J by 10 bases, with 15 bases between them. The CDR3 is made up of 12 amino acids. CDR3 coding DNA: TGTGCCAGCAGCAGGGACGGACGATCAGCTTTCTTT. The encoded protein is CASSRDGRSAFF.

Ten or more counts support this clonotype. J is TRBJ2-3 and V is TRBV7-9, with a weak D call TRBD2 (5 bases). The CDR3 has 14 amino acids. With 10 bases removed from V and 2 bases from J, the gap between germline ends came to 16 bases. The V gene's germline CDR1 is SEHNR and CDR2 FQNEAQ (reference sequence). In nucleotides, the CDR3 is TGTGCCAACCAACGGACTGGGAACACAGATACGCAGTATTTT. Translating it yields CANQRTGNTDTQYF.

The sample holds a few counts of this clonotype. The V and J genes are TRBV27 and TRBJ1-1; no reliable D call. Trimming stripped 0 bases from V and 0 bases from J, with 11 bases between. CDR3 length equals 16 residues. CDR1 and CDR2 (germline): MNHEY, SMNVEV (reference sequence). The CDR3 loop is CASSLSLGLVNTEAFF. Written as DNA, the CDR3 is TGTGCCAGCAGTTTATCCCTGGGGTTGGTGAACACTGAAGCTTTCTTT.

The V gene is TRBV25-1, the J gene TRBJ2-1, with D hard to call. Germline CDR1 MGHDK, CDR2 SYGVNS. The CDR3 has 14 residues. V shed 4 bases and J shed 12 bases, with 19 bases lying between them. In DNA form, the CDR3 reads TGTGCCAGCAGTGTCCCCCCCCTGAATTCGGGGCAGTTCTTC. Its translation is CASSVPPLNSGQFF. Variable domain in full (rest from reference TRBV25-1 and TRBJ2-1): EADIYQTPRYLVIGTGKKITLECSQTMGHDKMYWYQQDPGMELHLIHYSYGVNSTEKGDLSSESTVSRIRTEHFPLTLESARPSHTSQYLCASSVPPLNSGQFFGPGTRLTVL.

The sample holds a few counts of this clonotype. V usage is TRBV6-1 and J usage is TRBJ2-7; D not resolved. Per the germline V gene, CDR1 is MNHNS and CDR2 is SASEGT. Trimming pared 6 bases from V and 13 bases from J, leaving 13 bases between. The CDR3 is 10 residues long. CDR3 nucleotides: TGTGCCAGCAGCCCGCCGGTTAACTACTTC. Protein sequence: CASSPPVNYF.

This clonotype was observed once. A read error may be the cause here, since a much bigger clone is one base away. The genes are TRBV4-1 and TRBJ2-4; perhaps TRBD1 as D (6 bases). The CDR3 length is 18 residues. Germline CDR1 is MGHRA and CDR2 is YSYEKL. CDR3 protein: CASSQGGQPPSPKNIQYF. In DNA, the CDR3 is TGTGCCAGCAGCCAAGGAGGACAGCCGCCCTCCCCCAAAAACATTCAGTACTTC.

In its sample, this clonotype was seen many times. V is TRBV7-9 and J is TRBJ2-3; D is ambiguous. The germline CDR1 and CDR2 sequences are SEHNR and FQNEAQ (reference sequence). Trimming cost V 5 bases and J 4 bases, with 7 bases left between them. This CDR3 contains 12 residues. CDR3: CASSEQSDTQYF. The CDR3 nucleotides are TGTGCCAGCAGCGAACAGTCAGATACGCAGTATTTT.

The V gene is TRBV11-2, the J gene TRBJ2-2, with 14 bases identical to TRBD2. The length of the CDR3 is 15 residues. Germline V gene lookup returns CDR1 SGHAT and CDR2 FQNNGV. After removal of 8 bases from V and 7 bases from J, the junction contained 6 bases not matched to a gene. CDR3 in amino acids: CASSTSGRAIGELFF. The CDR3, as DNA: TGTGCCAGCTCGACTAGCGGGAGGGCGATCGGGGAGCTGTTTTTT.

The chain combines TRBV20-1 with TRBJ2-7; the match to TRBD2 covers 11 bases. The germline V gene encodes CDR1 DFQATT and CDR2 SNEGSKA (reference sequence). The CDR3 has 13 amino acids. V was clipped by 7 bases and J by 4 bases; unmatched bases: 6. CDR3 bases: TGCAGTGGAGGGACTAGCGGACCGTACGAGCAGTACTTC. It yields the protein CSGGTSGPYEQYF.

The gene calls are TRBV4-1 and TRBJ1-2; no clear D. The germline V gene encodes CDR1 MGHRA and CDR2 YSYEKL. Trimming pared 6 bases from V and 6 bases from J, leaving 11 bases between. The CDR3 loop spans 12 amino acids. As DNA, the CDR3 is TGCGCCAGCAGTACTGGAGCAGATGGCTACACCTTC. It yields the protein CASSTGADGYTF.

This clonotype was counted between two and nine times. This chain connects TRBV18 to TRBJ1-6; D remains ambiguous. This CDR3 is 16 amino acids long. V lost 2 bases, J lost 6 bases, and 14 bases lay in between. From germline, CDR1 is KGHSH and CDR2 LQKENI. CDR3 in DNA: TGTGCCAGCTCACCAAGTATCCTCGCTAGTAATTCACCCCTCCACTTT. It is translated as CASSPSILASNSPLHF.

In this sample, this clonotype turned up many times. This chain joins TRBV12-3 or TRBV12-4 and TRBJ1-6; D is uncertain. The CDR3 has 17 residues. With 3 bases removed from V and 2 bases from J, the gap between germline ends came to 14 bases. For the CDR3, the DNA is TGTGCCAGCAGTTTGAACCCCCCGGGGACCTATAATTCACCCCTCCACTTT. Protein product: CASSLNPPGTYNSPLHF.

This clonotype was seen at least ten times. The rearrangement joins TRBV12-3 or TRBV12-4 to TRBJ2-2; no firm D call. V lost 0 bases and J lost 6, with 11 bases in between. The CDR3 runs 15 residues. This chain's CDR3 is CASSLAGWASGELFF. CDR3 nucleotides: TGTGCCAGCAGTTTAGCGGGCTGGGCGTCCGGGGAGCTGTTTTTT.

This clonotype has more than one count but fewer than ten. The rearrangement uses TRBV2 and TRBJ2-1; 8 nucleotides match TRBD2. The CDR3 is 15 amino acids. Germline V gene data show CDR1 as SNHLY and CDR2 as FYNNEI. The V and J ends lost 2 bases and 7 bases, in that order; junction bases with no gene match: 7. The CDR3 here is CASSERGGLANEQFF. The CDR3 DNA reads TGTGCCAGCAGTGAACGGGGGGGTTTGGCGAATGAGCAGTTCTTC. Supplemented by reference TRBV2 and TRBJ2-1, the full variable domain reads EPEVTQTPSHQVTQMGQEVILRCVPISNHLYFYWYRQILGQKVEFLVSFYNNEISEKSEIFDDQFSVERPDGSNFTLKIRSTKLEDSAMYFCASSERGGLANEQFFGPGTRLTVL.

This chain joins TRBV5-4 and TRBJ1-4; D might be TRBD1 (6 bases). This CDR3 contains 13 residues. The V and J ends lost 4 bases and 7 bases respectively, with 11 bases between them. Germline V gene sequence: CDR1 SGHNT, CDR2 YYREEE (reference sequence). CDR3 loop: CASSIGQLEKLFF. CDR3 bases: TGTGCCAGCAGCATCGGACAGCTTGAAAAACTGTTTTTT.

This clonotype was counted ten times or more. This chain joins TRBV7-2 and TRBJ2-5; TRBD2 matches at 7 bases. Looked up from germline, CDR1 is SGHTA and CDR2 is FQGNSA. J lost 5 bases, V lost 5 bases, and 14 bases had no gene match. The CDR3 has 16 amino acids. This CDR3 reads CASSGGTNNIGETQYF. In DNA form, the CDR3 reads TGTGCCAGCAGCGGCGGGACTAACAACATCGGGGAGACCCAGTACTTC.

This clonotype occurred many times. The chain is built from TRBV2 and TRBJ2-2; 10 nucleotides line up with TRBD2. Per the germline V gene, CDR1 is SNHLY and CDR2 is FYNNEI. The CDR3 runs 17 residues. The V gene end was trimmed by 9 bases and the J gene end by 0 bases; junction bases not matched to a gene: 10. The CDR3 bases are TGTGCCAGTACCGGCGGACTAGCGGTCGCGAACACCGGGGAGCTGTTTTTT. The encoded protein is CASTGGLAVANTGELFF. The full variable domain, rest sourced from reference TRBV2 and TRBJ2-2, is EPEVTQTPSHQVTQMGQEVILRCVPISNHLYFYWYRQILGQKVEFLVSFYNNEISEKSEIFDDQFSVERPDGSNFTLKIRSTKLEDSAMYFCASTGGLAVANTGELFFGEGSRLTVL.

This chain connects TRBV4-3 to TRBJ2-1; D may be TRBD2 (6 bases). With 5 bases removed from V and 9 bases from J, the gap between germline ends came to 14 bases. Germline CDR1 is LGHNA and CDR2 is YSLEER. The CDR3 is 13 residues long. The DNA of the CDR3 is TGCGCCAGCAGCGCCCGGGTGGGGGGTGAGCAGTTCTTC. Its translation: CASSARVGGEQFF.

V is TRBV6-5 and J is TRBJ2-2, with a tentative D call TRBD2 (5 bases). The CDR3 extends over 12 amino acids. Trimming took 10 bases from V and 3 from J, leaving 9 bases between them. Germline CDR1 and CDR2: MNHEY and SVGAGI. The CDR3 bases are TGTGCCACCACCGGGGACACCGGGGAGCTGTTTTTT. This gives the protein CATTGDTGELFF.

This clonotype was recorded a few times. This chain connects TRBV20-1 to TRBJ1-4; 10 bases agree with TRBD1. Germline V gene lookup returns CDR1 DFQATT and CDR2 SNEGSKA (reference sequence). The CDR3 is 17 amino acids. V lost 0 bases and J lost 3; bases outside the gene matches: 7. CDR3: CSARDRDRGWANEKLFF. CDR3 sequence (DNA): TGCAGTGCTAGAGACCGGGACAGGGGTTGGGCTAATGAAAAACTGTTTTTT.

The CDR3 bases are TGCAGCCTGGGGTTAGCGGGGTACCAAGAGACCCAGTACTTC. Translation: CSLGLAGYQETQYF. The gene calls are TRBV29-1 and TRBJ2-5; 8 bases are a match to TRBD2. The CDR3 covers 14 residues. CDR1 is SQVTM and CDR2 is ANQGSEA in the germline V gene. The trim removed 8 bases at V and 0 bases at J, leaving 8 bases unmatched.

This clonotype was seen only a few times. The chain recombines TRBV4-3 with TRBJ2-3; 9 nucleotides align to TRBD1. The CDR3 is made up of 16 amino acids. Per the germline V gene, CDR1 is LGHNA and CDR2 is YSLEER. The V gene end was trimmed by 4 bases and the J gene end by 2 bases; junction bases not matched to a gene: 7. The CDR3 loop is CASSRHRDRDTDTQYF. In nucleotides, the CDR3 is TGCGCCAGCAGCCGGCACCGGGACAGGGACACAGATACGCAGTATTTT.

This clonotype was observed at least ten times. This chain connects TRBV11-2 to TRBJ2-5; D unresolved. The V end was cut by 3 bases, the J end by 5 bases, with 10 bases between. The CDR3 has 13 residues. The germline V gene encodes CDR1 SGHAT and CDR2 FQNNGV. Here the CDR3 DNA reads TGTGCCAGCAGCTTTTCCATACCGGAGACCCAGTACTTC. It translates to CASSFSIPETQYF.

This clonotype was picked up a small number of times. The rearrangement links TRBV6-1 to TRBJ1-5; D perhaps matches TRBD1 (5 bases). Per germline, CDR1 MNHNS and CDR2 SASEGT. V lost 5 bases and J 3 bases, leaving 11 bases between the germline ends. This CDR3 has 14 residues. CDR3 sequence reads: CASSSGANNQPQHF. In DNA form, the CDR3 reads TGTGCCAGCAGTTCCGGGGCAAACAATCAGCCCCAGCATTTT.

This clonotype was seen repeatedly, ten times or more. The gene calls are TRBV7-2 and TRBJ2-7; maybe TRBD1 (6 bases). The CDR3 totals 17 residues. The V end was cut by 6 bases, the J end by 3 bases, with 24 bases between. Germline V lookup: CDR1 SGHTA, CDR2 FQGNSA. DNA for the CDR3: TGTGCCAGCAGTTTATCAACCGGGACACTAAAGCTCTACGAGCAGTACTTC. Translation gives CASSLSTGTLKLYEQYF.

This clonotype has more than one count but fewer than ten. This chain joins TRBV6-2 or TRBV6-3 and TRBJ2-1; 8 bases align to TRBD2. Losses at the gene ends were 0 bases for V and 8 bases for J; bases not matched to a gene: 3. In germline, CDR1 is MNHEY, CDR2 SVGEGT. This CDR3 is built from 14 residues. The CDR3 spells CASSYSTSVDEQFF. CDR3 sequence (DNA): TGTGCCAGCAGTTACTCGACTAGCGTTGATGAGCAGTTCTTC.

This clonotype was counted only a few times. The chain employs TRBV20-1 and TRBJ1-5, with 8 bases identical to TRBD1. Germline V gives CDR1 DFQATT, CDR2 SNEGSKA (reference sequence). V trimming: 0 bases; J trimming: 6 bases; junction bases outside the gene matches: 7. The CDR3 runs to 15 residues. CDR3 loop: CSARDMDREAQPQHF. CDR3 nucleotide sequence: TGCAGTGCTAGAGATATGGACAGGGAGGCTCAGCCCCAGCATTTT.

The sample holds a few counts of this clonotype. The gene calls are TRBV29-1 and TRBJ2-2; 9 bases map to TRBD1. Germline CDR1 reads SQVTM; CDR2 reads ANQGSEA. The J segment lost 5 bases and the V segment lost 6 bases, leaving 10 bases of the junction unmatched. The length of the CDR3 is 15 residues. The CDR3 protein is CSVAKQGAGTGELFF. The CDR3, as DNA: TGCAGCGTCGCTAAACAGGGGGCGGGAACCGGGGAGCTGTTTTTT.